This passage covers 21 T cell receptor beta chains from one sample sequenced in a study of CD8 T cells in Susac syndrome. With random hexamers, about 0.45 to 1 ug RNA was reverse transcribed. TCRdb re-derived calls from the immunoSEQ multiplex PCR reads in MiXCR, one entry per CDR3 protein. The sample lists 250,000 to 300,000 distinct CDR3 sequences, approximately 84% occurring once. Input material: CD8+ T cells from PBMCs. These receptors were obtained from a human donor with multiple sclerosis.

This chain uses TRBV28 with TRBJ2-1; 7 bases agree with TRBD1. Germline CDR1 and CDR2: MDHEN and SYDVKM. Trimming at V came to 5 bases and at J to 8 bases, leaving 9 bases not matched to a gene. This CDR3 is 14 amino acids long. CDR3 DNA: TGTGCCAGCAGTAAGACAGGGTCCGGGGATGAGCAGTTCTTC. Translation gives CASSKTGSGDEQFF.

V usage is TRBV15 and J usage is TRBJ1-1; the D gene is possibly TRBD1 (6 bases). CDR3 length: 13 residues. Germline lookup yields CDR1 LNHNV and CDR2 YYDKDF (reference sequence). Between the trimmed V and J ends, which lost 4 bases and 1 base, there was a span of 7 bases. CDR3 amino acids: CATSKGGNTEAFF. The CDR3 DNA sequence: TGTGCCACCAGCAAGGGGGGGAACACTGAAGCTTTCTTT.

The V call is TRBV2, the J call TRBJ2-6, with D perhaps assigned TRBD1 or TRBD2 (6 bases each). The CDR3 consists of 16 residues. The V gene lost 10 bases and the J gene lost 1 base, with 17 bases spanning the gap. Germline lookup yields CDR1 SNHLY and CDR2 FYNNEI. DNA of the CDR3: TGTGCCAACCTGGGACGGGGGCGGTCTGGGGCCAACGTCCTGACTTTC. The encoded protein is CANLGRGRSGANVLTF.

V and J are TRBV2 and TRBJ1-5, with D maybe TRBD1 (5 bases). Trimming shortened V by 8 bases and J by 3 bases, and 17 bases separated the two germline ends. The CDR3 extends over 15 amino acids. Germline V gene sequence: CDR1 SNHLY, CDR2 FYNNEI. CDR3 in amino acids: CASRSRDGINQPQHF. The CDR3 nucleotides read TGTGCCAGCCGATCCCGGGACGGCATCAATCAGCCCCAGCATTTT.

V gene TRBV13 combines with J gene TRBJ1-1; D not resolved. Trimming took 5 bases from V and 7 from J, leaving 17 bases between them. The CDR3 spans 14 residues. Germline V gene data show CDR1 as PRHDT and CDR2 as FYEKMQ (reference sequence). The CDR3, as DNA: TGTGCCAGCAGCCGTACCGGGCTATCCTTTGAAGCTTTCTTT. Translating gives CASSRTGLSFEAFF. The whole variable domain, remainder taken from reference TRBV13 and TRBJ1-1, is AAGVIQSPRHLIKEKRETATLKCYPIPRHDTVYWYQQGPGQDPQFLISFYEKMQSDKGSIPDRFSAQQFSDYHSELNMSSLELGDSALYFCASSRTGLSFEAFFGQGTRLTVV.

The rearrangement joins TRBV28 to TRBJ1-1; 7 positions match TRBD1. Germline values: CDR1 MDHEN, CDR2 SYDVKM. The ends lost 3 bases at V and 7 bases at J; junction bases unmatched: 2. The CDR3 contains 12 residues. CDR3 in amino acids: CASSLTGREAFF. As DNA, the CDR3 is TGTGCCAGCAGTTTGACAGGGCGTGAAGCTTTCTTT.

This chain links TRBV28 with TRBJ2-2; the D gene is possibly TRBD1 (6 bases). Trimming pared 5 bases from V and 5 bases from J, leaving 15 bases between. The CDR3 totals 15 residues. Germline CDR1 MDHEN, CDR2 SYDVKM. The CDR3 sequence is CASSPLNRVTGELFF. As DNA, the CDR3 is TGTGCCAGCAGTCCTCTTAACAGGGTAACCGGGGAGCTGTTTTTT. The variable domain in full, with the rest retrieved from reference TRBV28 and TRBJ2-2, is DVKVTQSSRYLVKRTGEKVFLECVQDMDHENMFWYRQDPGLGLRLIYFSYDVKMKEKGDIPEGYSVSREKKERFSLILESASTNQTSMYLCASSPLNRVTGELFFGEGSRLTVL.

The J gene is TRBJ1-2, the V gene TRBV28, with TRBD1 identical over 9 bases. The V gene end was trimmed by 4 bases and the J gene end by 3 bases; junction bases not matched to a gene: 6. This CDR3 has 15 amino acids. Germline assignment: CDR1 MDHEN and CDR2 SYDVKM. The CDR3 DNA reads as TGTGCCAGCAGTTGGGGACAGGGATTTGACTATGGCTACACCTTC. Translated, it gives CASSWGQGFDYGYTF.

The CDR3 here is CAISGVLRTDTQYF. The CDR3 coding sequence is TGTGCCATCAGTGGGGTACTGCGCACAGATACGCAGTATTTT. The V gene is TRBV10-3, the J gene TRBJ2-3, with no clear D. The V and J ends lost 4 bases and 1 base respectively, with 9 bases between them. The germline gives CDR1 ENHRY, CDR2 SYGVKD. The CDR3 is 14 residues long.

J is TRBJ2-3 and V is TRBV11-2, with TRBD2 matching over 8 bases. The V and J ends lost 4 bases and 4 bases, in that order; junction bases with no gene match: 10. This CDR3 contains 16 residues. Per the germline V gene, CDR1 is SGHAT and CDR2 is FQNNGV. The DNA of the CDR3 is TGTGCCAGCAGCTCCTCGCACCAAGCGGGAGCAGATACGCAGTATTTT. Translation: CASSSSHQAGADTQYF.

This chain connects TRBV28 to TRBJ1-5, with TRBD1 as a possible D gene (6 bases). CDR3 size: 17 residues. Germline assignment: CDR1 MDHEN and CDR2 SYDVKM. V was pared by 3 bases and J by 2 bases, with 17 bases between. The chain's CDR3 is CASSFPPEYRGNQPQHF. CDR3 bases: TGTGCCAGCAGTTTCCCCCCCGAATACAGGGGCAATCAGCCCCAGCATTTT.

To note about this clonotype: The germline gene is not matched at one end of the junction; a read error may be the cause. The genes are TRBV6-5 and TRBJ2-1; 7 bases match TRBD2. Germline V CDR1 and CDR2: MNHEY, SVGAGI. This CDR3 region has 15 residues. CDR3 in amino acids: CASSYSLGLRMSITF. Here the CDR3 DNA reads TGTGCCAGCAGTTACTCGTTGGGACTAAGAATGAGCATTACCTTC.

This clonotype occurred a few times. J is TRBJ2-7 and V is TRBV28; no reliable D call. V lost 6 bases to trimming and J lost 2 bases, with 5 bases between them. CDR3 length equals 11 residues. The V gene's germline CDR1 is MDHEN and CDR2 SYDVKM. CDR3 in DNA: TGTGCCAGCAGCTTTACCTACGAGCAGTACTTC. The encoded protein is CASSFTYEQYF.

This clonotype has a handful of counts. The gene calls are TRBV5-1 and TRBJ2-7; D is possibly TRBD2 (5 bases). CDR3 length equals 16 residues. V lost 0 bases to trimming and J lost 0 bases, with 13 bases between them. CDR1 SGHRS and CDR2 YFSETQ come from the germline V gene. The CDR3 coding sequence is TGCGCCAGCAGCTTGGACCGGGAACTCAGCTCCTACGAGCAGTACTTC. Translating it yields CASSLDRELSSYEQYF.

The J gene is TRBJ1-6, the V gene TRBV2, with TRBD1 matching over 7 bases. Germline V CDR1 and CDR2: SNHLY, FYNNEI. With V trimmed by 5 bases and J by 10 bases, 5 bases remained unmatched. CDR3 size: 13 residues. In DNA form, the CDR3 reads TGTGCCAGCAGTAAGGACAGGCGGTCACCCCTCCACTTT. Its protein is CASSKDRRSPLHF.

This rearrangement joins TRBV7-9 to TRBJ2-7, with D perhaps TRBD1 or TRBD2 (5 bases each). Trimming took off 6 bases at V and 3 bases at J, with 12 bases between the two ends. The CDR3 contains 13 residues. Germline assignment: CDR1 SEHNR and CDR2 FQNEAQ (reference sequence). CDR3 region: CASSGDGYYEQYF. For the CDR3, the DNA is TGTGCCAGCAGTGGGGACGGATACTACGAGCAGTACTTC.

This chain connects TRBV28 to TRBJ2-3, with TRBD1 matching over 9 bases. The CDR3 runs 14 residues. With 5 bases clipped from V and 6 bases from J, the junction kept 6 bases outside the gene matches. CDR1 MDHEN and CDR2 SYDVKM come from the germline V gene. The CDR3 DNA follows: TGTGCCAGCAGTGGACAGGGGCAATTGGATACGCAGTATTTT. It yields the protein CASSGQGQLDTQYF.

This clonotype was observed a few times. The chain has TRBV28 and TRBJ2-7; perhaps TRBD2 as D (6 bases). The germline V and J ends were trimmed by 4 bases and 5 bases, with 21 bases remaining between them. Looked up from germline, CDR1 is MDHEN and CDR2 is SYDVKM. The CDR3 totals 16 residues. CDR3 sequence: CASSWDSGTWGDEQYF. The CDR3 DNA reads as TGTGCCAGCAGTTGGGATTCCGGGACTTGGGGGGACGAGCAGTACTTC.

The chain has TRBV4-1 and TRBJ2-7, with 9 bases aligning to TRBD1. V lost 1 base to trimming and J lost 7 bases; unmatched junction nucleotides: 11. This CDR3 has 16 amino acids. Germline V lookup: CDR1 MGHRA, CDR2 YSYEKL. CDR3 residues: CASSQAETGGIREQYF. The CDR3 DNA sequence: TGCGCCAGCAGCCAAGCGGAGACAGGGGGTATTAGGGAGCAGTACTTC.

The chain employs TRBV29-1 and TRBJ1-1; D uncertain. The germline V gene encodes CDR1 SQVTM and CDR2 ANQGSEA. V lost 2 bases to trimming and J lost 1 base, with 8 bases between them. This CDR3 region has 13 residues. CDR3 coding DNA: TGCAGCGTTGAAAAACGGGGGAACACTGAAGCTTTCTTT. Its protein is CSVEKRGNTEAFF.

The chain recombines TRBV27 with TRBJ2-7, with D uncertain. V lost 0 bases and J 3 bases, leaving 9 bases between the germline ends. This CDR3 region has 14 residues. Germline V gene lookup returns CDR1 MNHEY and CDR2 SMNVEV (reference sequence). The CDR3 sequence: CASSLSPTVYEQYF. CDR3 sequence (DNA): TGTGCCAGCAGTTTATCGCCGACTGTCTACGAGCAGTACTTC.